This T cell receptor beta chain was sequenced during a study of beta chain bispecific antibodies for T cell cancers (dated by TCRdb to the early 2020s). About the full investigation: Healthy donor T cells were cocultured with T cell leukemia lines and bispecific antibodies, and TRBV sequencing of the surviving cells was then used to measure how much each TRBV family was depleted. On the cell surface, TRBV12 (TRBV12-3) was expressed by Jurkat cells, whereas TRBV5-5 was expressed by HPB-ALL cells. Results and caveats for the whole study, not just this receptor: Relative to anti-CD19, the TRBV12-3 share of total TRBV signal was reduced by 97% to 99% after anti-TRBV12 exposure, whereas a nonsignificant more than 30% decrease was observed for TRBV12-4. Leukemia cell line cells were mixed with normal T cells in each sequenced sample, and most of the targeted TRBV signal was derived from the leukemia cells rather than from the normal T cells. Cross-reactivity of the anti-TRBV5-5 antibody with TRBV5-6 was attributed to high sequence similarity between the two genes. Apart from the targeted and closely related genes, all other TRBV family members appeared unaffected by the TRBV-directed bispecific antibodies.

At least ten counts were recorded for this clonotype. Its antigen specificity is not known. No base qualities exist here, and no much larger clone lies one base off it. Unique molecular identifier barcodes were incorporated into the libraries and were used for clonotype quantification. Qiagen AllPrep DNA/RNA Micro kits were used to isolate total RNA, and an Agilent TapeStation was used to check RNA quality. TCR beta libraries were built by 5' RACE: cDNA synthesis followed by two PCR steps using TCR beta constant-region gene-specific primers. Sequencing of the TCR beta libraries was done on an Illumina MiSeq platform. As for the original processing: MIGEC, MiXCR and VDJtools were used for read processing. Clonotype frequency was computed as the clonotype's share of unique molecular identifiers among all unique molecular identifiers in the sample. Nonfunctional TRBV genes classified in IMGT as pseudogenes or open reading frames, such as TRBV1, TRBV12-1 and TRBV21, were excluded. TCRdb applied fastp at Q25 and MiXCR to the public reads, then kept only in-frame beta chains. One record per CDR3 amino acid sequence lists the most common genes and DNA. These V and J calls are TCRdb output, not the study's own analysis. The sample records tens of thousands of distinct CDR3 sequences, approximately 2% of which are singletons. Under 5.5% of the sample lies in the top ten.

V sheds 5 bases and J sheds 5 bases, leaving 18 bases between their ends. The CDR3 sequence holds 15 residues, the cysteine and phenylalanine included. CDR3 DNA is the only sequence kept; it has 45 bases, read in frame from the first base. CDR1 LNHNV and CDR2 YYDKDF were looked up in the germline V gene (reference sequence). This specimen's treatment or condition label, interpreted: alpha-V12: anti-TRBV12 scFv linked to anti-CD3 scFv. T cells were expanded from blood mononuclear cells for about 3 days with either the anti-CD3 antibody OKT3 or CD3/CD28 Dynabeads. The anti-TRBV12 bispecific sample came from a coculture of Jurkat leukemia cells with normal T cells, compared against an anti-CD19 bispecific control coculture. The expanded T cells were grown in RPMI 1640 containing about 10% fetal bovine serum, recombinant human IL-2 (about 91 IU/ml) and IL-7 (around 5 ng/ml). Cocultures combined some 50,000 normal T cells with some 50,000 target cells and bispecific antibody in roughly 100 ul, incubated 17 hours at 37°C. Every bispecific antibody was made of two single-chain variable fragments expressed in a single-chain diabody format with a His tag. The effector T cells were obtained from healthy human donors, with peripheral blood mononuclear cells isolated from leukapheresis samples by Ficoll density gradient centrifugation.

The sequencing here drew on healthy donor T cells cultured with leukemia cells, taken from a culture containing a bispecific antibody targeting TCR Vbeta12. Recombination linked TRBV15 to TRBJ2-5; the D gene is possibly TRBD2, with 6 bases matching. The receptor was derived from a human donor in good health. Some clones in this sample may be carry-over from other donors' samples. The sequenced DNA is TGTGCCACCAGCGGAACGGGACTCCGGGGGGAGACCCAGTACTTC. It specifies CATSGTGLRGETQYF.